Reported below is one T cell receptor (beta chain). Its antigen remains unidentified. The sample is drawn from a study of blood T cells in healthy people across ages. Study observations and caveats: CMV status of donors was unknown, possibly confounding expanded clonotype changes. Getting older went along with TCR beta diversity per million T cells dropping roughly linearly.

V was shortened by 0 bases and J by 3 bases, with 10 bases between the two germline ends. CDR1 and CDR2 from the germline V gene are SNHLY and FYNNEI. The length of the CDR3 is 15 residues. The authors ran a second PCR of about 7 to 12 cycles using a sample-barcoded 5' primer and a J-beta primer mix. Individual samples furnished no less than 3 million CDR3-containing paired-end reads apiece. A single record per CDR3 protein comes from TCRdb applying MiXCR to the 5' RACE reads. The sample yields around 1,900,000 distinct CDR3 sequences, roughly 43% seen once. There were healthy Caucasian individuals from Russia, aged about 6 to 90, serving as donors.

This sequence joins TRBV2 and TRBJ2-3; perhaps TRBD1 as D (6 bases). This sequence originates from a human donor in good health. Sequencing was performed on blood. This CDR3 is CASSEAIRGTDTQYF. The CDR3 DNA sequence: TGTGCCAGCAGTGAAGCAATCAGGGGAACAGATACGCAGTATTTT.